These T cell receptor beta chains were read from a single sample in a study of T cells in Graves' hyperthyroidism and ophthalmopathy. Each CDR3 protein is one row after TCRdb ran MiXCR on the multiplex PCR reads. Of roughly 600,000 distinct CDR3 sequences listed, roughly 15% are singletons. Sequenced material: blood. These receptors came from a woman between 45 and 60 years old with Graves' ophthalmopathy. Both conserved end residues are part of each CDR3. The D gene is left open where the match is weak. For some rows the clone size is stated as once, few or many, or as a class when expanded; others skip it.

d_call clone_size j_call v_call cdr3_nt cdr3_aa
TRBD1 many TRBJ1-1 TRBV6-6 TGTGCCAGCAGTTACTCGACAGGGGCCAACACTGAAGCTTTCTTT CASSYSTGANTEAFF
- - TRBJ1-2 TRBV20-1 TGCAGTGCTAGGAGGGGGGGGATCTATGGCTACACCTTC CSARRGGIYGYTF
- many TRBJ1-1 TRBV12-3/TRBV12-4 TGTGCCAGCAGATTTGGGGCGGGTGGAACTGAAGCTTTCTTT CASRFGAGGTEAFF
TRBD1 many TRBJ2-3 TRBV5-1 TGCGCCAGCTCCGGGACAGGGGATCCAGATACGCAGTATTTT CASSGTGDPDTQYF
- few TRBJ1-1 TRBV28 TGTGCCAGCAGTTTCATAAGGCTGAGAACTGAAGCTTTCTTT CASSFIRLRTEAFF
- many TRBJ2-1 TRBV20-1 TGCAGTGCTAGTTTACAGGGTCTCCACAATGAGCAGTTCTTC CSASLQGLHNEQFF
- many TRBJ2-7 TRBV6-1 TGTGCCAGCAGTCGACTACCCACCTACGAGCAGTACTTC CASSRLPTYEQYF
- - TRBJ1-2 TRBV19 TGTGCCAGTAGTATTGCGGACAGTCTCGGCTACACCTTC CASSIADSLGYTF
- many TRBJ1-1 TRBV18 TGTGCCAGCTCACCTCACAGGGTAAACACTGAAGCTTTCTTT CASSPHRVNTEAFF
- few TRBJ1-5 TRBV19 TGTGCCAGTAGTATAACGCTGGTTCAGCCCCAGCATTTT CASSITLVQPQHF
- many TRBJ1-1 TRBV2 TGTGCCAGCAGGGGCCGGGACAAAATGAACACTGAAGCTTTCTTT CASRGRDKMNTEAFF
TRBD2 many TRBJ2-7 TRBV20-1 TGCAGTGCTACACTAGGGACTAGCGGGAGTCACGAGCAGTACTTC CSATLGTSGSHEQYF
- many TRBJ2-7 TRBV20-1 TGCAGTGCTAGAGATATGAGCGCATCGGGCGAGCAGTACTTC CSARDMSASGEQYF
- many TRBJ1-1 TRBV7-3 TGTGCCAGCAGTCCTAACAGGGACGGCACTGAAGCTTTCTTT CASSPNRDGTEAFF
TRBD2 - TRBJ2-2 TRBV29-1 TGCAGCGTTTCGAGGACTAGCGGGAGACTGGGCGGGGAGCTGTTTTTT CSVSRTSGRLGGELFF
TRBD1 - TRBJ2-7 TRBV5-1 TGCGCCAGCAGCTTGAGGACAGGGAGAGGTAGGGAGCAGTACTTC CASSLRTGRGREQYF
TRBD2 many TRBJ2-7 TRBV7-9 TGTGCCAGCAGCTTCAAGTCGGGGGGCTACGAGCAGTACTTC CASSFKSGGYEQYF
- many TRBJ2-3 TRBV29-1 TGCAGCGTTGTTGGCACAGATACGCAGTATTTT CSVVGTDTQYF
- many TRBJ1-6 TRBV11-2 TGTGCCAGCAGCTTAGCCCGACGGGACGCGGTCCACTTT CASSLARRDAVHF
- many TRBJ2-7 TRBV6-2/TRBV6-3 TGTGCCAGCAGTTACCCCCGCGGGCAGGTCTACGAGCAGTACTTC CASSYPRGQVYEQYF
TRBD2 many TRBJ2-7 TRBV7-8 TGTGCCAGCAGCCTCCGGGGGGGCGGGAGTTCCTACGAGCAGTACTTC CASSLRGGGSSYEQYF
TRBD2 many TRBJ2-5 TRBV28 TGTGCCAGCAGTCCGGGGGGGATAGGGGAGACCCAGTACTTC CASSPGGIGETQYF
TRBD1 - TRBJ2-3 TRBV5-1 TGCGCCGGCAGCTTCCGGGACAGTAGCACAGATACGCAGTATTTT CAGSFRDSSTDTQYF
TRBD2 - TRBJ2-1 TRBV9 TGTGCCAGCAACCCTAGCGGGGTCTCCTACAATGAGCAGTTCTTC CASNPSGVSYNEQFF
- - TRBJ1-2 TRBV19 TGTGCCAGTAGTTCAGGCGAAGGCCTTGGCTACACCTTC CASSSGEGLGYTF
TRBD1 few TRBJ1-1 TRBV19 TGTGCCAGTGAAACGCTTCCGGGACAGAATGAAGCTTTCTTT CASETLPGQNEAFF
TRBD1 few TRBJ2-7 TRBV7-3 TGTGCCGGCAGCTTAAACAGGGGCGCGGGCTACGAGCAGTACTTC CAGSLNRGAGYEQYF
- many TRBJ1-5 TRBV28 TGTGCCAGCAGGGGGCAGATTCATCAGCCCCAGCATTTT CASRGQIHQPQHF
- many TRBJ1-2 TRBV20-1 TGCAGTGCTAATCTACCTCCTTATGGCTACACCTTC CSANLPPYGYTF
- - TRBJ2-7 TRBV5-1 TGCGCCAGCAGCTTCACAGATTACTCCTACGAGCAGTACTTC CASSFTDYSYEQYF
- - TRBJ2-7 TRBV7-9 TGTGCCAGCAGCCCCCGCGGCGGGGACGAGCAGTACTTC CASSPRGGDEQYF
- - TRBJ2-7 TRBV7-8 TGTGCCAGCAGCTTAGCGCCCGGGCAGGGCGGGCTCTACGAGCAGTACTTC CASSLAPGQGGLYEQYF
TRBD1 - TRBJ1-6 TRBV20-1 TGCAGTGCCAGCCAGGGGGTCGCAAATTCACCCCTCCACTTT CSASQGVANSPLHF
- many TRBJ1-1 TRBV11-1 TGTGCCAGCAGCGAAGCCAGGGTTTTTGGATTGGGCACTGAAGCTTTCTTT CASSEARVFGLGTEAFF
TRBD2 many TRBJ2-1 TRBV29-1 TGCAGCGTTGAAGTAGCAGGACTAGCGGGAGGGCGCAATGAGCAGTTCTTC CSVEVAGLAGGRNEQFF
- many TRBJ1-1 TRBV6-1 TGTGCCAGCAGTGAAGGGCGTTACACTGAAGCTTTCTTT CASSEGRYTEAFF
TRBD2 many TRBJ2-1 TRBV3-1 TGTGCCAGCAGCCAAGGGGGTAGCGGGAGCGCGAATGAGCAGTTCTTC CASSQGGSGSANEQFF
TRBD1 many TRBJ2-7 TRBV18 TGTGCCAGCTCACCAGGGGACAGATCCTACGAGCAGTACTTC CASSPGDRSYEQYF
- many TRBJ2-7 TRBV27 TGTGCCAGCAGGAATACAGCTTTCTACGAGCAGTACTTC CASRNTAFYEQYF
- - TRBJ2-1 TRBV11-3 TGTGCCAGCAGCTTAGAGCGGGGACCCGGTGTCGGCTACAATGAGCAGTTCTTC CASSLERGPGVGYNEQFF
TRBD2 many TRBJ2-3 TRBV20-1 TGCAGTGCTAGCTACCCCAGGGGACTAGCGGGAACCTCTAGCACAGATACGCAGTATTTT CSASYPRGLAGTSSTDTQYF
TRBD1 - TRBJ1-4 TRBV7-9 TGTGCCAGCAGCTTGGGCAGGGGGCAAAAACTGTTTTTT CASSLGRGQKLFF
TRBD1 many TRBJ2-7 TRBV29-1 TGCAGCGTGGACAGGGGGCGAGGGACTTACGAGCAGTACTTC CSVDRGRGTYEQYF
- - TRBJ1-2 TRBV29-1 TGCAGCGTTGGGACCGTTCGCGGCTACACCTTC CSVGTVRGYTF
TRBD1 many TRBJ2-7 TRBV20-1 TGCAGTGCTACGGACAGGGGGCGAAACGAGCAGTACTTC CSATDRGRNEQYF
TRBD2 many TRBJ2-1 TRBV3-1 TGTGCCAGCAGCCAAAGTGTAGCGGGAGCCTACAATGAGCAGTTCTTC CASSQSVAGAYNEQFF
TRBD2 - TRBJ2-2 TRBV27 TGTGCCAGCAGTTTATCCCGGCTAGCGGTCACCGGGGAGCTGTTTTTT CASSLSRLAVTGELFF
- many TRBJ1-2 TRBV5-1 TGCGCCAGCAGCTTGCTTGCCCAGGGGAACTATGGCTACACCTTC CASSLLAQGNYGYTF
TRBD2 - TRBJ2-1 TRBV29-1 TGCAGCGTTGAAATTGTAGCGGGAGTCTACAATGAGCAGTTCTTC CSVEIVAGVYNEQFF
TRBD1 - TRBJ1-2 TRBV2 TGTGCCAGCAGGGACAGGGAGAACTATGGCTACACCTTC CASRDRENYGYTF
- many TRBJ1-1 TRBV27 TGTGCCAGCAGTTTCCGGGGGAGGAACACTGAAGCTTTCTTT CASSFRGRNTEAFF
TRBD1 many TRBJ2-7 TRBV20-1 TGCAGTGCTAGAGACCGGACAGGGTCCTACTTCTACGAGCAGTACTTC CSARDRTGSYFYEQYF
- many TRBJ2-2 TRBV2 TGTGCCAGCAGTGTGGGCACCGGGGAGCTGTTTTTT CASSVGTGELFF
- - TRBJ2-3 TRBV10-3 TGTGCCATCAGTGATGGAGGGACTAGCACAGATACGCAGTATTTT CAISDGGTSTDTQYF
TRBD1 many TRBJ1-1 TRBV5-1 TGCGCCAGCACCCCGAGGGTACAGGGGAGTGAAGCTTTCTTT CASTPRVQGSEAFF
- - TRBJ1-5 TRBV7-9 TGTGCCAGCAGCTTGATCGGGGGAACGGGGCAGCCCCAGCATTTT CASSLIGGTGQPQHF
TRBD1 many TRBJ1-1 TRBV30 TGTGCCTGGAGACAGGGGCCGGGGAACACTGAAGCTTTCTTT CAWRQGPGNTEAFF
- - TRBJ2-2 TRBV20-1 TGCAGTGCTTTGGACCCGCTGGGGACCGGGGAGCTGTTTTTT CSALDPLGTGELFF